The table lists the clone carrying this T cell receptor (beta chain) with many counts. The V segment lost 2 bases and the J segment 9 bases; nucleotides outside the gene matches: 6. CDR1 GTSNPN and CDR2 SVGIG come from the germline V gene (reference sequence). This CDR3 has 14 residues. The data derive from a study of prognosis after radiotherapy for stage I lung cancer. By two-round multiplex PCR, the TCR beta CDR3 was amplified from genomic DNA. Each TRBV and TRBJ gene had its own primer in the first PCR round. TCRdb re-analysed the multiplex PCR reads in MiXCR, keeping a single row per CDR3 protein. The sample lists some 28,000 distinct CDR3 sequences, roughly 30% occurring once.

The TCR sequence derives from a donor over 45 with non-small cell lung cancer. The chain recombines TRBV30 with TRBJ1-6, with 8 positions matching TRBD1. Sequencing was performed on PBMCs, taken before or after stereotactic body radiation therapy (not recorded which). CDR3 region: CAWSQTGESSPLHF. In nucleotides, the CDR3 is TGTGCCTGGAGTCAGACAGGGGAGTCTTCACCCCTCCACTTT.